Each of the 30 T cell receptor beta chains below was sequenced from the same sample in a study of breast tumors, draining lymph nodes, adjacent tissues. Using its own MiXCR run on the multiplex PCR reads, TCRdb lists one record per CDR3 protein. The sample carries around 250,000 distinct CDR3 sequences, less than 40% recorded once. Breast cancer patients provided tissue from their axillary draining lymph nodes. The source material was axillary lymph node tissue. These receptors were obtained from a female donor with breast cancer. Some clones in this sample may be carry-over from other donors' samples.

This clonotype was picked up many times. CDR3 amino acids: CASRGTSGRTDTQYF. CDR3 nucleotides: TGTGCCAGCAGGGGGACTAGCGGGAGGACAGATACGCAGTATTTT. The chain carries TRBV2 and TRBJ2-3, with 15 nucleotides matching TRBD2. The length of the CDR3 is 15 residues. The junction had 1 base not matched to a gene; V was cut back by 6 bases and J by 3 bases. The germline gives CDR1 SNHLY, CDR2 FYNNEI. The full variable domain, with the rest looked up from reference TRBV2 and TRBJ2-3, is EPEVTQTPSHQVTQMGQEVILRCVPISNHLYFYWYRQILGQKVEFLVSFYNNEISEKSEIFDDQFSVERPDGSNFTLKIRSTKLEDSAMYFCASRGTSGRTDTQYFGPGTRLTVL.

This clonotype was counted many times. This sequence joins TRBV25-1 and TRBJ2-2, with a tentative D call TRBD1 (6 bases). CDR3 size: 12 residues. Germline V gives CDR1 MGHDK, CDR2 SYGVNS. V was cut by 6 bases and J by 5 bases, with 7 bases left in between. The CDR3 region is CASSQGTGELFF. In DNA, the CDR3 is TGTGCCAGCAGCCAGGGGACCGGGGAGCTGTTTTTT.

The chain links TRBV29-1 to TRBJ1-2; 7 nucleotides align to TRBD1. The CDR3 runs to 12 residues. Germline assignment: CDR1 SQVTM and CDR2 ANQGSEA. Losses at the gene ends were 6 bases for V and 8 bases for J; bases not matched to a gene: 9. The CDR3 reads CSVGGGFRGYTF. In DNA, the CDR3 is TGCAGCGTAGGGGGCGGGTTTCGAGGCTACACCTTC.

Comment on this clonotype: Since a much larger clone is just one base distant, this may be a read error. V usage is TRBV7-3 and J usage is TRBJ2-2; 8 nucleotides match TRBD2. The CDR3 is made up of 16 amino acids. Germline-derived CDR1 and CDR2 are SGHTA and FQGTGA. The CDR3 loop reads CAGSPLSGGANGELFF. The CDR3 DNA sequence: TGTGCCGGCAGCCCATTATCGGGGGGGGCTAACGGGGAGCTGTTTTTT. The full variable domain, its missing parts supplied by reference TRBV7-3 and TRBJ2-2, is GAGVSQTPSNKVTEKGKYVELRCDPISGHTALYWYRQSLGQGPEFLIYFQGTGAADDSGLPNDRFFAVRPEGSVSTLKIQRTERGDSAVYLCAGSPLSGGANGELFFGEGSRLTVL.

This clonotype has more than one count but fewer than ten. The CDR3 DNA reads as TGTGCCAGCAGCCAAAGGGGAACAGATACGCAGTATTTT. Translating gives CASSQRGTDTQYF. The chain carries TRBV9 and TRBJ2-3, with D maybe TRBD1 (5 bases). V lost 4 bases and J 3 bases, leaving 9 bases between the germline ends. CDR3 length: 13 amino acids. From germline, CDR1 is SGDLS and CDR2 YYNGEE.

As concerns this clonotype: A much larger clone lies one base from this, so it may be a read error. The chain couples TRBV11-3 to TRBJ1-2; D gene ambiguous. The CDR3 length is 13 residues. Germline CDR1 SGHNT, CDR2 YENEEA. The V gene lost 3 bases and the J gene lost 1 base, with 6 bases spanning the gap. DNA of the CDR3: TGTGCCAGCAGCTTCAACGATAACTATGGCTACACCTTC. Its translation is CASSFNDNYGYTF.

V and J are TRBV9 and TRBJ2-5; D gene unclear. CDR1 is SGDLS and CDR2 is YYNGEE in the germline V gene. The CDR3 extends over 15 amino acids. V lost 0 bases and J 5 bases, leaving 14 bases between the germline ends. The CDR3 DNA sequence: TGTGCCAGCAGCGTAGGAGAGAACACCGGGGAGACCCAGTACTTC. Its translation is CASSVGENTGETQYF.

This clonotype was seen at least ten times. J is TRBJ2-7 and V is TRBV20-1; the D call may be TRBD1 or TRBD2 (5 bases each). Germline values: CDR1 DFQATT, CDR2 SNEGSKA (reference sequence). The CDR3 sequence is 13 residues long. Between the trimmed V and J ends, which lost 6 bases and 3 bases, there was a span of 15 bases. The CDR3 spells CSAAGTAYYEQYF. The CDR3 DNA sequence: TGCAGTGCAGCCGGGACGGCATACTACGAGCAGTACTTC.

The rearrangement uses TRBV7-3 and TRBJ2-1, with D hard to call. The V gene's germline CDR1 is SGHTA and CDR2 FQGTGA. This CDR3 spans 15 amino acids. The V end was cut by 2 bases, the J end by 0 bases, with 8 bases between. CDR3 amino acids: CASSLEPGSYNEQFF. DNA for the CDR3: TGTGCCAGCAGCTTAGAGCCTGGCTCCTACAATGAGCAGTTCTTC. Based on the CDR3 plus reference TRBV7-3 and TRBJ2-1, the full variable domain is GAGVSQTPSNKVTEKGKYVELRCDPISGHTALYWYRQSLGQGPEFLIYFQGTGAADDSGLPNDRFFAVRPEGSVSTLKIQRTERGDSAVYLCASSLEPGSYNEQFFGPGTRLTVL.

A single count supports this clonotype. CDR3 loop: CASIPDSTDTQYF. The CDR3 bases are TGTGCCAGCATCCCTGATAGCACAGATACGCAGTATTTT. The rearrangement links TRBV25-1 to TRBJ2-3; D is ambiguous. The V and J ends lost 7 bases and 0 bases respectively, with 8 bases between them. Germline lookup yields CDR1 MGHDK and CDR2 SYGVNS. The CDR3 covers 13 residues.

The rearrangement uses TRBV5-1 and TRBJ1-1, with D possibly matching TRBD1 (5 bases). V lost 6 bases to trimming and J lost 4 bases, with 10 bases between them. Germline loops: CDR1 SGHRS, CDR2 YFSETQ. The CDR3 runs to 12 residues. CDR3 coding DNA: TGCGCCAGCACCAGGGAGGGCACTGAAGCTTTCTTT. Translating it yields CASTREGTEAFF.

The chain links TRBV15 to TRBJ2-7, with 12 bases that match TRBD1. CDR1 and CDR2 from the germline V gene are LNHNV and YYDKDF (reference sequence). The CDR3 runs 16 residues. V lost 1 base, J lost 6 bases, and 7 bases stayed unmatched. The CDR3 here is CATSRARDRGQREQYF. The CDR3 DNA reads as TGTGCCACCAGCAGAGCCCGGGACAGGGGGCAACGCGAGCAGTACTTC.

A note on this clonotype: A much bigger clone sits one base away, suggesting this may be a read error. The genes are TRBV12-5 and TRBJ2-3, with D maybe TRBD2 (6 bases). CDR1 and CDR2 (germline): LGHNT, FRNRAP. The CDR3 is 17 residues long. V was clipped by 3 bases and J by 3 bases, with 19 bases between them. CDR3 amino acids: CASGFVRREATTDTQYF. The CDR3 coding sequence is TGTGCTAGTGGTTTCGTACGAAGGGAGGCGACAACAGATACGCAGTATTTT.

Concerning this clonotype itself: The conserved final phenylalanine or tryptophan is absent from the CDR3, which likely points to a read error. This chain uses TRBV7-8 with TRBJ2-7; D is undetermined. This CDR3 comprises 11 residues. Germline values: CDR1 SGHVS, CDR2 FQNEAQ. The CDR3 DNA follows: TGTACCAGCAGCCTCTACTACGAGCAGTACTCC. Its translation: CTSSLYYEQYS.

A note on this clonotype: With a much larger clone just one base away, this may be a read error. V is TRBV2 and J is TRBJ2-5; D is perhaps TRBD2 (5 bases). This CDR3 comprises 11 residues. Germline CDR1 is SNHLY and CDR2 is FYNNEI. DNA for the CDR3: TGTGCCAGTGGACTTATGACCGGGGTGGACTTC. As protein: CASGLMTGVDF.

This rearrangement joins TRBV12-3 or TRBV12-4 to TRBJ1-2, with 8 bases that match TRBD1. V dropped 6 bases and J dropped 2; count of bases not matched to a gene: 11. The CDR3 contains 16 residues. DNA of the CDR3: TGTGCCAGCAGCTTCGCCGGACAGGGAGGCAACTATGGCTACACCTTC. Translation gives CASSFAGQGGNYGYTF.

At least ten counts were recorded for this clonotype. This chain connects TRBV6-4 to TRBJ2-1, with 12 bases lining up with TRBD2. The CDR3 has 15 residues. V lost 5 bases to trimming and J lost 8 bases; unmatched junction nucleotides: 7. In germline, CDR1 is MRHNA, CDR2 SNTAGT. The CDR3 nucleotides read TGTGCCAGCAGTCCCCTAGCGGGGGGGCCCCATGAGCAGTTCTTC. Protein product: CASSPLAGGPHEQFF.

The chain joins TRBV10-3 to TRBJ2-7; TRBD1 matches 7 bases. This CDR3 has 13 amino acids. The germline gives CDR1 ENHRY, CDR2 SYGVKD. V trimming: 10 bases; J trimming: 5 bases; junction bases outside the gene matches: 11. CDR3 amino acids: CASRRQGRDEQYF. For the CDR3, the DNA is TGTGCCAGCAGGAGACAGGGCAGAGACGAGCAGTACTTC.

This clonotype was found many times. V usage is TRBV15 and J usage is TRBJ2-7; D perhaps matches TRBD2 (6 bases). This CDR3 contains 13 residues. Between the trimmed V and J ends, which lost 1 base and 7 bases, there was a span of 11 bases. CDR1 LNHNV and CDR2 YYDKDF come from the germline V gene (reference sequence). The CDR3 bases are TGTGCCACCAGCAGAGGACTAGAAAGGGAGCAGTACTTC. It is translated as CATSRGLEREQYF.

The sample holds a few counts of this clonotype. Since no conserved phenylalanine or tryptophan closes the CDR3, a read error is the likely cause. V gene TRBV7-9 combines with J gene TRBJ1-2, with a weak D call TRBD1 (5 bases). The V gene lost 5 bases and the J gene lost 2 bases, with 21 bases spanning the gap. This CDR3 contains 17 residues. The germline V gene encodes CDR1 SEHNR and CDR2 FQNEAQ (reference sequence). The CDR3 coding sequence is TGTGCCAGCAGCCCCCGCCTCGGGGCCCGAGGGAACTATGGCTACACCCTC. As protein: CASSPRLGARGNYGYTL.

The chain joins TRBV20-1 to TRBJ1-6; TRBD1 aligns across 9 bases. The CDR3 is 15 residues long. CDR1 is DFQATT, CDR2 SNEGSKA, per germline (reference sequence). V was clipped by 0 bases and J by 9 bases; unmatched bases: 6. The CDR3 coding sequence is TGCAGTGCTAGAGAGCCACAGGGGGCCGGTTCACCCCTCCACTTT. Residues: CSAREPQGAGSPLHF.

This clonotype was recorded many times. The rearrangement joins TRBV4-1 to TRBJ1-2; D may be TRBD1 (6 bases). The V end lost 3 bases, the J end lost 10 bases, and 12 bases lay between the germline ends. CDR3 length: 12 residues. CDR1 MGHRA and CDR2 YSYEKL come from the germline V gene. The CDR3 here is CASSHRGSDYTF. The DNA of the CDR3 is TGCGCCAGCAGCCACAGGGGTTCGGACTACACCTTC.

This clonotype has more than one count but fewer than ten. The junction shows a germline mismatch at one end, possibly a read error. This chain uses TRBV9 with TRBJ2-1; 13 bases align to TRBD2. This CDR3 is 16 amino acids long. Germline V gene data show CDR1 as SGDLS and CDR2 as YYNGEE. The DNA for the CDR3 is TGTGCCAGCAGCGAGAGACTAGCGGGAGGCAGGCTTGAGCAGCTCTTC. This translates into CASSERLAGGRLEQLF. The full variable domain, its missing parts supplied by reference TRBV9 and TRBJ2-1, is DSGVTQTPKHLITATGQRVTLRCSPRSGDLSVYWYQQSLDQGLQFLIQYYNGEERAKGNILERFSAQQFPDLHSELNLSSLELGDSALYFCASSERLAGGRLEQLFGPGTRLTVL.

V gene TRBV20-1 combines with J gene TRBJ1-1, with TRBD1 as a possible D gene (5 bases). This CDR3 is built from 12 residues. The ends were cut back, 6 bases at V and 5 bases at J, with 13 bases in the middle. Germline lookup yields CDR1 DFQATT and CDR2 SNEGSKA (reference sequence). This CDR3 is CSALRDRTEAFF. CDR3 nucleotide sequence: TGCAGTGCCCTCAGGGATAGGACTGAAGCTTTCTTT.

In DNA, the CDR3 is TGTGCCAGCAGCTTGTCGACACCGCCCTATAATTCACCCCTCCACTTT. The encoded protein is CASSLSTPPYNSPLHF. The rearrangement uses TRBV11-2 and TRBJ1-6; D unclear. The CDR3 covers 16 residues. V lost 3 bases and J 2 bases, leaving 11 bases between the germline ends. CDR1 and CDR2 from the germline V gene are SGHAT and FQNNGV.

This clonotype was seen repeatedly, ten times or more. The chain couples TRBV4-1 to TRBJ2-2; no definite D call. Germline CDR1 reads MGHRA; CDR2 reads YSYEKL. V was trimmed by 0 bases and J by 5 bases, leaving 4 bases between them. The CDR3 loop spans 13 amino acids. CDR3 DNA sequence: TGCGCCAGCAGCCAAGATGCTACCGGGGAGCTGTTTTTT. Encoded protein: CASSQDATGELFF.

The sample holds many counts of this clonotype. In DNA, the CDR3 is TGTGCCAGCAGCTTGAAGGCAGGGGCTGACTACGAGCAGTACTTC. Its translation is CASSLKAGADYEQYF. The V and J genes are TRBV5-5 and TRBJ2-7; TRBD1 is a possible D gene (6 bases). In germline, CDR1 is SGHKS, CDR2 YYEKEE (reference sequence). V was trimmed by 1 base and J by 3 bases, leaving 14 bases between them. The CDR3 is 15 amino acids.

In the case of this clonotype: Likely a read error: the CDR3 ends without its conserved phenylalanine or tryptophan. Because the CDR3's place on the DNA is in doubt, the DNA is left out and the CDR3 is given as listed by TCRdb. The chain combines TRBV5-1 with TRBJ2-5; the table's D call of TRBD1 was not tested on the DNA. Per germline, CDR1 SGHRS and CDR2 YFSETQ. The CDR3 length is 17 residues, termini included. CDR3 sequence: CASSLEGESDYGYTFGS.

This clonotype has a count of ten or more. This rearrangement joins TRBV7-9 to TRBJ1-2; 11 bases fit TRBD1. Germline V gene data show CDR1 as SEHNR and CDR2 as FQNEAQ (reference sequence). V lost 1 base to trimming and J lost 3 bases; unmatched junction nucleotides: 4. The CDR3 is made up of 16 amino acids. CDR3 in amino acids: CASSLEDRGPDYGYTF. The CDR3 DNA sequence: TGTGCCAGCAGCTTAGAGGACAGGGGGCCGGACTATGGCTACACCTTC.

The chain has TRBV6-1 and TRBJ2-1; a possible D gene is TRBD1 (8 bases). The V and J ends lost 5 bases and 5 bases respectively, with 16 bases between them. The germline V gene encodes CDR1 MNHNS and CDR2 SASEGT. This CDR3 comprises 15 residues. CDR3 protein: CASSYRGGPNNEQFF. CDR3 DNA: TGTGCCAGCAGTTACAGGGGGGGGCCGAACAATGAGCAGTTCTTC.